Listed here are 17 T cell receptor beta chains from one sample, sequenced in a study of blood T cells in healthy people across ages. A sample-barcoded 5' primer and a J-beta primer mix were used in a second PCR of roughly 6 to 12 cycles. MiXCR, run by TCRdb on the 5' RACE reads, gives a single entry per CDR3 protein. This table has roughly 800,000 distinct CDR3 sequences, 58% appearing once. Input material: blood. Source of these receptors: a man aged 30-40 years in good health.

This clonotype was counted a few times. The germline gene is not matched at one end of the junction; a read error may be the cause. J is TRBJ2-1 and V is TRBV5-1; unclear D gene. CDR1 is SGHRS, CDR2 YFSETQ, per germline. This CDR3 is built from 11 residues. CDR3 sequence reads: CASSQNDEQFF. The CDR3 DNA sequence: TGTGCCAGCAGCCAGAATGATGAGCAGTTCTTC.

The chain recombines TRBV28 with TRBJ2-1, with 11 nucleotides matching TRBD2. V shed 6 bases, J shed 13 bases, and the junction held 17 bases outside the gene matches. The CDR3 has 16 residues. In germline, CDR1 is MDHEN, CDR2 SYDVKM. The CDR3 DNA follows: TGTGCCAGCAGCAGTCCCCGACTAGCGGGAATCCACGCTCAGTTCTTC. Translating gives CASSSPRLAGIHAQFF.

The gene calls are TRBV14 and TRBJ2-2; no definite D call. CDR3 length: 13 amino acids. Germline assignment: CDR1 SGHDN and CDR2 FVKESK. The V end was cut by 4 bases, the J end by 2 bases, with 5 bases between. CDR3 sequence reads: CASSPFNTGELFF. CDR3 in DNA: TGTGCCAGCAGCCCTTTCAACACCGGGGAGCTGTTTTTT.

The gene calls are TRBV3-1 and TRBJ2-4; no reliable D call. The DNA end favors TRBJ2-7, so the J call may be wrong. The CDR3 sequence is 15 residues long. Germline lookup yields CDR1 LGHDT and CDR2 YNNKEL (reference sequence). The CDR3 reads CASSLTDNGAYEQYF. DNA of the CDR3: TGTGCCAGCAGCCTTACCGATAATGGGGCCTACGAGCAGTACTTC.

This clonotype was recorded once. The chain links TRBV20-1 to TRBJ1-2, with a possible D match to TRBD1 (6 bases). Between the trimmed V and J ends, which lost 6 bases and 5 bases, there was a span of 19 bases. The CDR3 has 14 residues. Germline V gene sequence: CDR1 DFQATT, CDR2 SNEGSKA (reference sequence). CDR3 nucleotides: TGCAGTGCAGAAACAGGGATCCGTGGGTATGGCTACACCTTC. This encodes CSAETGIRGYGYTF.

A few counts support this clonotype. This sequence may be a read error, since a much larger clone differs from it by one base. The V gene is TRBV5-1, the J gene TRBJ2-1; D not certain. The length of the CDR3 is 14 residues. Between the trimmed V and J ends, which lost 4 bases and 1 base, there was a span of 9 bases. Germline CDR1 is SGHRS and CDR2 is YFSETQ. CDR3 bases: TGCGCCAGCAGCGTGGACCGGTCCTACAATGAGCAGTTCTTC. Translated, it gives CASSVDRSYNEQFF.

This sequence joins TRBV2 and TRBJ2-5, with a tentative D call TRBD2 (6 bases). The CDR3 runs 15 residues. Trimming pared 6 bases from V and 11 bases from J, leaving 25 bases between. In germline, CDR1 is SNHLY, CDR2 FYNNEI. The CDR3 protein is CASRKAGMEYNEQYF. The CDR3 DNA reads as TGTGCCAGCAGGAAGGCGGGAATGGAATACAATGAGCAGTACTTC.

In regard to this clonotype: This may stem from a read error, because a much larger clone lies one nucleotide away. The rearrangement links TRBV12-3 or TRBV12-4 to TRBJ2-7; 7 nucleotides align to TRBD1. CDR3 size: 12 residues. The ends lost 7 bases at V and 3 bases at J; junction bases unmatched: 3. The CDR3 DNA follows: TGTGCCAGCAAAAGACAGGGCTACGAGCAGTACTTC. It specifies CASKRQGYEQYF.

The chain links TRBV7-2 to TRBJ2-1, with no clear D. CDR3 length equals 15 residues. Germline loops: CDR1 SGHTA, CDR2 FQGNSA. V was pared by 8 bases and J by 2 bases, with 16 bases between. In DNA form, the CDR3 reads TGTGCCAGCGGCCCGCTTCGGCCTCCCTACAATGAGCAGTTCTTC. Protein sequence: CASGPLRPPYNEQFF. The variable domain in full, completed from reference TRBV7-2 and TRBJ2-1, reads GAGVSQSPSNKVTEKGKDVELRCDPISGHTALYWYRQSLGQGLEFLIYFQGNSAPDKSGLPSDRFSAERTGGSVSTLTIQRTQQEDSAVYLCASGPLRPPYNEQFFGPGTRLTVL.

V gene TRBV28 combines with J gene TRBJ2-5; 9 positions match TRBD2. The J call may be mistaken, given a closer DNA end match to TRBJ2-7. The germline CDR1 and CDR2 sequences are MDHEN and SYDVKM. CDR3 length: 14 residues. In DNA form, the CDR3 reads TGTGCCAGTTCTAGCGGGGTGTACTCCTACGAGCAGTACTTC. This encodes CASSSGVYSYEQYF.

This chain uses TRBV4-1 with TRBJ2-1, with D perhaps TRBD2 (6 bases). Germline assignment: CDR1 MGHRA and CDR2 YSYEKL. CDR3 size: 15 residues. Trimming removed 4 bases at V and 2 bases at J, with 12 bases between. As DNA, the CDR3 is TGCGCCAGCAGCCCTCAGGAGCGGGCCTACAATGAGCAGTTCTTC. Protein product: CASSPQERAYNEQFF.

Turning to this clonotype: The junction departs from the called germline gene at one end, perhaps through a read error. The chain combines TRBV7-9 with TRBJ2-6; tentatively, D is TRBD2 (6 bases). The CDR3 consists of 14 residues. Germline V gives CDR1 SEHNR, CDR2 FQNEAQ (reference sequence). In DNA, the CDR3 is TGTGTCAGCAGCTCTAGCGCCGGGGCCAACGTCCTGACTTTC. Translated, it gives CVSSSSAGANVLTF.

This rearrangement joins TRBV28 to TRBJ2-1; 7 bases are a match to TRBD1. The CDR3 contains 13 residues. The germline gives CDR1 MDHEN, CDR2 SYDVKM. V dropped 6 bases and J dropped 6; count of bases not matched to a gene: 5. DNA for the CDR3: TGTGCCAGCAGGGGGACAGTCTCCAATGAGCAGTTCTTC. Its protein product is CASRGTVSNEQFF.

This rearrangement joins TRBV14 to TRBJ2-4; D is possibly TRBD2 (5 bases). This CDR3 comprises 16 residues. The V end was cut by 1 base, the J end by 5 bases, with 15 bases between. Germline CDR1 SGHDN, CDR2 FVKESK. CDR3 in amino acids: CASSQVGNTRQNIQYF. CDR3 nucleotides: TGTGCCAGCAGCCAAGTGGGGAACACTAGACAAAACATTCAGTACTTC. Full variable domain (remainder filled in from reference TRBV14 and TRBJ2-4): EAGVTQFPSHSVIEKGQTVTLRCDPISGHDNLYWYRRVMGKEIKFLLHFVKESKQDESGMPNNRFLAERTGGTYSTLKVQPAELEDSGVYFCASSQVGNTRQNIQYFGAGTRLSVL.

The gene calls are TRBV6-6 and TRBJ2-4, with D possibly being TRBD2 (5 bases). CDR3 length equals 12 residues. The V end lost 7 bases, the J end lost 13 bases, and 17 bases lay between the germline ends. CDR1 and CDR2 from the germline V gene are MNHNY and SVGAGI (reference sequence). The CDR3 here is CASTRTPPGQYF. In nucleotides, the CDR3 is TGTGCCAGCACCCGGACTCCCCCGGGGCAGTACTTC.

This clonotype was found a few times. V gene TRBV20-1 combines with J gene TRBJ2-5, with 9 bases lining up with TRBD2. CDR1 is DFQATT and CDR2 is SNEGSKA in the germline V gene (reference sequence). The ends lost 0 bases at V and 7 bases at J; junction bases unmatched: 6. The CDR3 is 14 residues long. CDR3 protein: CSARETSGARTQYF. The CDR3, as DNA: TGCAGTGCTAGAGAGACTAGCGGCGCTAGGACCCAGTACTTC.

This clonotype has a handful of counts. The chain couples TRBV10-3 to TRBJ2-3, with 9 bases identical to TRBD1. The CDR3 has 15 residues. Trimming at V came to 3 bases and at J to 0 bases, leaving 1 base not matched to a gene. Germline V gene lookup returns CDR1 ENHRY and CDR2 SYGVKD. The CDR3 is CAISEGTGSTDTQYF. CDR3 coding DNA: TGTGCCATCAGTGAAGGGACAGGGAGCACAGATACGCAGTATTTT.